Below, one T cell receptor beta chain is given with its context. This clonotype has a count of ten or more. The antigen it recognizes is unknown. Per-base quality was not reported, and no clone a single base away is much larger than it. In light of the paper, this sample's time point label describes: persistent/refractory GD, antithyroid drugs over 5 years with positive TRAb. For both TCR sequencing and RNA sequencing, RNA was extracted from PBMCs using TRIzol. The diagnosis of Graves' disease was made according to American Thyroid Association guidelines. Recruitment of patients was carried out at an endocrinology department in Xi'an, China. Each patient gave approximately 8.8 milliliters of peripheral blood, collected in an EDTA anticoagulant tube. Ficoll Paque Plus density gradient separation was used to isolate PBMCs, and no further T cell sorting was performed. RNA quality was checked with an Agilent 2100 Bioanalyzer and agarose gel, and concentration with a NanoDrop 2000.

The germline V gene encodes CDR1 ENHRY and CDR2 SYGVKD. From its cysteine to its phenylalanine, the CDR3 spans 13 amino acids. Only the CDR3 part of the read is kept: 39 bases, read in frame from the first base. V and J lose 6 bases and 5 bases, and a span of 13 bases separates them. The data were obtained in a study of regulatory T cells in long-lasting Graves disease listed by TCRdb under 2021. Turning to the overall study: To count as having persistent Graves' disease, a patient had to have received antithyroid drug treatment for over 5 years with TSH receptor autoantibodies remaining persistently positive. Persistent Graves' disease patients in the clinical cohort had taken antithyroid drugs for around 11 years on average. Patients with persistent Graves' disease were compared with patients with newly diagnosed Graves' disease using TCR sequencing and RNA sequencing of peripheral blood. The study was conducted in China and was registered as a clinical trial. A total of 35 or so samples were covered by TCR sequencing, comprising some 13 persistent and 20 or so newly diagnosed Graves' disease patients. Broad study findings and their caveats: Persistent disease showed preferential use of TRBV28, TRBJ1-2 and TRBJ2-5, whereas newly diagnosed disease favored TRBV20-1 and TRBJ2-1. Lower TCR Shannon entropy and fewer highly expanded clones were observed in persistent Graves' disease patients than in newly diagnosed patients, which suggested clonal expansion. Sequencing and analysis were restricted to the TCR beta chain. More public clonotypes were shared among persistent patients (around 3,000) than among newly diagnosed patients (more than 950). The authors noted that the small sample size was a limitation that may lower accuracy. Only peripheral blood was studied, because thyroid tissue, the primary lesion, was inaccessible.

Library generation was performed with multiplex PCR. The data were produced on an Illumina HiSeq 4000. CDR3 regions were amplified by Arm-PCR with iRepertoire HTBI primers to construct TCR beta libraries. PCR products were gel purified before sequencing. In the authors' own workflow: A total of 62 TRBV and approximately 15 TRBJ segments were identified across samples and were used for gene usage analysis of CDR3 amino acid clonotypes. COPE and FqMerger were used to merge the filtered high-quality paired reads into contigs. BLAST was used to align contigs to the IMGT TRBV, TRBD and TRBJ reference genes, and CDR3 was defined following IMGT. Any clonotype with a frequency above 0.1% was classified as a highly expanded clone. Shannon entropy served as the measure of repertoire diversity, while the Gini coefficient captured V-J evenness. A clonotype was considered public if more than one individual shared it. TCRdb reran the public reads through fastp at Q25 and MiXCR, keeping productive beta chains. Each CDR3 protein gets just one entry, which takes the most common genes and DNA from the rows behind it. For this entry, the V and J calls and clone size follow TCRdb and not the study's own pipeline. Across this sample there are roughly 500,000 distinct CDR3 sequences, with around 21% seen only once. The leading ten clones occupy 7% to 10% of the sample.

Sequenced material: peripheral blood mononuclear cells (PBMCs), taken when the disease was refractory, from a patient treated with antithyroid drugs. The V and J genes are TRBV10-3 and TRBJ1-2; there is no confident call for the D gene. The clonotype comes from a female donor with Graves disease. The nucleotides are TGTGCCATCAGCCCACAGACTGGTTATGGCTACACCTTC. Its protein reads: CAISPQTGYGYTF.